The next 29 T cell receptor beta chains were all read from a single sample in a study of T-cell reconstitution after alpha-beta-depleted transplantation in children. Unique molecular identifiers were incorporated into the prepared TCRbeta library. TCRdb reprocessed the PCR reads via MiXCR and lists one record per CDR3 protein. This table has 540,000 or so distinct CDR3 sequences, more than 20% appearing once. The sequencing used PBMCs, mostly from graft donor cells, collected 360 days after TCRalphabeta/CD19-depleted stem cell transplant. All receptors come from a boy under three years old who had a stem cell transplant for acute myeloid leukemia, so the T cells may come from the graft donor.

This clonotype was seen a single time. This chain uses TRBV6-2 or TRBV6-3 with TRBJ2-5, with D perhaps matching TRBD1 (6 bases). Trimming took 2 bases from V and 1 from J, leaving 23 bases between them. The germline CDR1 and CDR2 sequences are MNHEY and SVGEGT. CDR3 length: 19 residues. The CDR3 loop is CASSYPGRGPATLQETQYF. Here the CDR3 DNA reads TGTGCCAGCAGTTACCCTGGCAGGGGACCTGCGACCCTCCAAGAGACCCAGTACTTC.

The V call is TRBV27, the J call TRBJ2-1, with TRBD2 matching 11 bases. The V segment lost 4 bases and the J segment 7 bases; nucleotides outside the gene matches: 6. Per germline, CDR1 MNHEY and CDR2 SMNVEV (reference sequence). The CDR3 runs 15 residues. For the CDR3, the DNA is TGTGCCAGCAGTTCCGTAGCGGGGGGGCTAAATGAGCAGTTCTTC. It encodes CASSSVAGGLNEQFF.

V and J are TRBV7-3 and TRBJ2-1, with 8 positions matching TRBD2. J was trimmed by 9 bases and V by 2 bases; bases with no gene match: 21. Germline loops: CDR1 SGHTA, CDR2 FQGTGA. The CDR3 sequence is 19 residues long. The DNA for the CDR3 is TGTGCCAGCAGCTTAGAGGGGACCGGGACTAGGGGCCCTCGCAGTGAGCAGTTCTTC. It encodes CASSLEGTGTRGPRSEQFF. The full variable domain, its missing parts supplied by reference TRBV7-3 and TRBJ2-1, is GAGVSQTPSNKVTEKGKYVELRCDPISGHTALYWYRQSLGQGPEFLIYFQGTGAADDSGLPNDRFFAVRPEGSVSTLKIQRTERGDSAVYLCASSLEGTGTRGPRSEQFFGPGTRLTVL.

The chain couples TRBV6-5 to TRBJ1-2; TRBD1 agrees at 11 bases. Trimming cost V 1 base and J 6 bases; bases outside gene matches: 10. Germline CDR1 is MNHEY and CDR2 is SVGAGI. The CDR3 is 17 residues long. Here the CDR3 reads CASSYLGPDRGRNGYTF. For the CDR3, the DNA is TGTGCCAGCAGTTACTTGGGCCCGGACAGGGGGCGGAATGGCTACACCTTC.

The chain recombines TRBV5-6 with TRBJ1-6, with D tentatively TRBD1 (6 bases). Germline lookup yields CDR1 SGHDT and CDR2 YYEEEE. V was clipped by 4 bases and J by 7 bases, with 12 bases between them. This CDR3 has 14 residues. This CDR3 reads CASSRRDKNSPLHF. The CDR3 nucleotides are TGTGCCAGCAGCAGGCGGGACAAAAATTCACCCCTCCACTTT. Looking up the rest from reference TRBV5-6 and TRBJ1-6 gives the full variable domain: DAGVTQSPTHLIKTRGQQVTLRCSPKSGHDTVSWYQQALGQGPQFIFQYYEEEERQRGNFPDRFSGHQFPNYSSELNVNALLLGDSALYLCASSRRDKNSPLHFGNGTRLTVT.

This clonotype was found a few times. The chain is built from TRBV25-1 and TRBJ2-6; D gene ambiguous. The CDR3 length is 17 residues. V lost 2 bases to trimming and J lost 6 bases, with 17 bases between them. Germline CDR1 reads MGHDK; CDR2 reads SYGVNS. The chain's CDR3 is CASSEQAGRSMANVLTF. CDR3 bases: TGTGCCAGCAGTGAACAGGCAGGTCGGTCCATGGCCAACGTCCTGACTTTC.

The genes are TRBV7-2 and TRBJ1-2, with 8 nucleotides matching TRBD1. The CDR3 runs to 13 residues. The V and J ends lost 0 bases and 6 bases, in that order; junction bases with no gene match: 0. CDR1 and CDR2 from the germline V gene are SGHTA and FQGNSA. For the CDR3, the DNA is TGTGCCAGCAGCTTAGCCAGGGGGCATGGCTACACCTTC. Its translation: CASSLARGHGYTF.

The sample holds a few counts of this clonotype. V is TRBV24-1 and J is TRBJ2-6, with 9 bases fitting TRBD1. The CDR3 sequence is 16 residues long. The germline V gene encodes CDR1 KGHDR and CDR2 SFDVKD. The J segment lost 0 bases and the V segment lost 8 bases, leaving 4 bases of the junction unmatched. CDR3: CATTGTGFSGANVLTF. The CDR3 bases are TGTGCCACCACCGGGACAGGGTTCTCTGGGGCCAACGTCCTGACTTTC.

This clonotype was detected ten times or more. This chain connects TRBV12-3 or TRBV12-4 to TRBJ2-5; TRBD2 aligns across 10 bases. There are 15 residues in the CDR3. After removal of 2 bases from V and 5 bases from J, the junction contained 5 bases not matched to a gene. The CDR3 loop is CASSLRAGGRETQYF. In DNA, the CDR3 is TGTGCCAGCAGTTTAAGAGCGGGGGGGCGGGAGACCCAGTACTTC.

Many counts were recorded for this clonotype. This chain joins TRBV4-1 and TRBJ2-3; no firm D call. This CDR3 region has 14 residues. Trimming took off 4 bases at V and 2 bases at J, with 10 bases between the two ends. Germline CDR1 and CDR2: MGHRA and YSYEKL. Written as DNA, the CDR3 is TGCGCCAGCAGCCCGTATATATACACAGATACGCAGTATTTT. It translates to CASSPYIYTDTQYF.

This clonotype was seen at least ten times. The chain carries TRBV5-1 and TRBJ2-3; no firm D call. V dropped 0 bases and J dropped 2 bases, with 10 bases sitting between them. The CDR3 spans 15 residues. Germline V CDR1 and CDR2: SGHRS, YFSETQ. CDR3 region: CASSLGGPSTDTQYF. The CDR3 DNA sequence: TGCGCCAGCAGCTTGGGAGGTCCATCCACAGATACGCAGTATTTT.

Only a few counts were recorded for this clonotype. The chain carries TRBV5-1 and TRBJ2-7; a possible D gene is TRBD1 (5 bases). The CDR3 is made up of 11 amino acids. The ends were cut back, 3 bases at V and 12 bases at J, with 13 bases in the middle. Germline V gene sequence: CDR1 SGHRS, CDR2 YFSETQ. CDR3 residues: CASSSGAGRYF. CDR3 nucleotides: TGCGCCAGCAGCTCTGGGGCAGGCCGGTACTTC. The full variable domain, with the rest looked up from reference TRBV5-1 and TRBJ2-7, is KAGVTQTPRYLIKTRGQQVTLSCSPISGHRSVSWYQQTPGQGLQFLFEYFSETQRNKGNFPGRFSGRQFSNSRSEMNVSTLELGDSALYLCASSSGAGRYFGPGTRLTVT.

The chain joins TRBV20-1 to TRBJ1-5; the D is unclear. V lost 2 bases and J 1 base, leaving 12 bases between the germline ends. Germline V gene data show CDR1 as DFQATT and CDR2 as SNEGSKA (reference sequence). This CDR3 is 15 amino acids long. The CDR3 nucleotides are TGCAGTGCTAGATCCGACCTTGGGAGCAATCAGCCCCAGCATTTT. Protein: CSARSDLGSNQPQHF.

The count of this clonotype is one. This chain links TRBV7-9 with TRBJ2-1, with a possible D match to TRBD1 (6 bases). This CDR3 has 15 amino acids. Trimming pared 4 bases from V and 3 bases from J, leaving 13 bases between. In germline, CDR1 is SEHNR, CDR2 FQNEAQ (reference sequence). The chain's CDR3 is CASSSQGFGYNEQFF. The CDR3 nucleotides are TGTGCCAGCAGCTCTCAGGGGTTCGGCTACAATGAGCAGTTCTTC. The variable domain in full, completed from reference TRBV7-9 and TRBJ2-1, reads DTGVSQNPRHKITKRGQNVTFRCDPISEHNRLYWYRQTLGQGPEFLTYFQNEAQLEKSRLLSDRFSAERPKGSFSTLEIQRTEQGDSAMYLCASSSQGFGYNEQFFGPGTRLTVL.

This clonotype has only a few counts. V usage is TRBV20-1 and J usage is TRBJ2-1; D not resolved. The CDR3 runs 13 residues. CDR1 DFQATT and CDR2 SNEGSKA come from the germline V gene (reference sequence). V lost 1 base and J lost 3, with 7 bases in between. The CDR3 DNA reads as TGCAGTGCTAGAGTCTCTTACTACAATGAGCAGTTCTTC. Protein product: CSARVSYYNEQFF.

The table lists this clonotype with many counts. The chain has TRBV28 and TRBJ2-3, with D perhaps given as TRBD1 or TRBD2 (5 bases each). This CDR3 has 14 residues. The V end lost 8 bases, the J end lost 0 bases, and 12 bases lay between the germline ends. The germline CDR1 and CDR2 sequences are MDHEN and SYDVKM. CDR3 region: CASLGTVSTDTQYF. The CDR3 region has the DNA TGTGCCAGCCTCGGGACGGTTAGCACAGATACGCAGTATTTT.

The gene calls are TRBV14 and TRBJ1-6; weak D call: TRBD1 (5 bases). Trimming stripped 4 bases from V and 7 bases from J, with 11 bases between. The CDR3 is made up of 14 amino acids. The germline CDR1 and CDR2 sequences are SGHDN and FVKESK. The DNA for the CDR3 is TGTGCCAGCAGCCGGGGGACGGACAATTCACCCCTCCACTTT. Translated, it gives CASSRGTDNSPLHF. The complete variable domain, with remaining parts taken from reference TRBV14 and TRBJ1-6, reads EAGVTQFPSHSVIEKGQTVTLRCDPISGHDNLYWYRRVMGKEIKFLLHFVKESKQDESGMPNNRFLAERTGGTYSTLKVQPAELEDSGVYFCASSRGTDNSPLHFGNGTRLTVT.

V is TRBV20-1 and J is TRBJ1-2; 8 bases align to TRBD1. Germline assignment: CDR1 DFQATT and CDR2 SNEGSKA (reference sequence). V dropped 0 bases and J dropped 4; count of bases not matched to a gene: 7. The CDR3 consists of 15 residues. The CDR3 loop is CSARDRPQGAYGYTF. CDR3 sequence (DNA): TGCAGTGCTAGAGACCGGCCCCAGGGGGCCTATGGCTACACCTTC.

This clonotype was counted between two and nine times. The genes are TRBV2 and TRBJ2-7; perhaps TRBD1 as D (5 bases). Germline CDR1 reads SNHLY; CDR2 reads FYNNEI. This CDR3 spans 12 amino acids. Trimming stripped 3 bases from V and 3 bases from J, with 6 bases between. The CDR3 region has the DNA TGTGCCAGCAGTGACAGGGACTACGAGCAGTACGTC. As protein: CASSDRDYEQYV.

This clonotype has just a few counts. The V call is TRBV9, the J call TRBJ2-2, with TRBD1 matching 7 bases. V shed 2 bases, J shed 4 bases, and the junction held 8 bases outside the gene matches. CDR3 length: 16 residues. Germline loops: CDR1 SGDLS, CDR2 YYNGEE. The CDR3 sequence is CASSVTTGVGTGELFF. CDR3 nucleotide sequence: TGTGCCAGCAGCGTGACCACAGGGGTTGGCACCGGGGAGCTGTTTTTT.

The genes are TRBV9 and TRBJ2-7, with D hard to call. CDR1 and CDR2 from the germline V gene are SGDLS and YYNGEE. Trimming shortened V by 2 bases and J by 7 bases, and 13 bases separated the two germline ends. This CDR3 has 13 amino acids. CDR3 in amino acids: CASSVPFQKEQYF. The CDR3 nucleotides read TGTGCCAGCAGCGTTCCTTTTCAAAAGGAGCAGTACTTC.

The chain combines TRBV6-1 with TRBJ1-1; TRBD1 matches at 8 bases. The CDR3 covers 15 residues. CDR1 and CDR2 (germline): MNHNS, SASEGT. With V trimmed by 5 bases and J by 1 base, 6 bases remained unmatched. CDR3 sequence reads: CASSNAGTGNTEAFF. Here the CDR3 DNA reads TGTGCCAGCAGTAACGCCGGGACAGGGAACACTGAAGCTTTCTTT.

This chain links TRBV21-1 with TRBJ1-1; the table calls TRBD1, which could not be checked here. TRBV21-1 counts as a pseudogene. The CDR3 has 16 residues. The CDR3: CASSIPRGRTNTEAFF. The CDR3 nucleotides are TGTGCCAGCAGCATCCCCCGGGGGCGAACGAACACTGAAGCTTTCTTT.

This clonotype appeared many times. The chain recombines TRBV12-3 or TRBV12-4 with TRBJ2-4; D remains unclear. Trimming stripped 3 bases from V and 6 bases from J, with 9 bases between. This CDR3 is built from 13 residues. CDR3 coding DNA: TGTGCCAGCAGTTTTCTTTCTTCAAACATTCAGTACTTC. Its translation is CASSFLSSNIQYF.

This clonotype has more than one count but fewer than ten. The CDR3 coding sequence is TGCAGTGCTAGACAACGATACGAGCAGTACTTC. This gives the protein CSARQRYEQYF. V is TRBV20-1 and J is TRBJ2-7; no definite D call. Per the germline V gene, CDR1 is DFQATT and CDR2 is SNEGSKA (reference sequence). There are 11 residues in the CDR3. V lost 2 bases and J 4 bases, leaving 6 bases between the germline ends.

Remarks on this clonotype: A much larger clone sits a single nucleotide away, making a read error possible. The J gene is TRBJ1-1, the V gene TRBV20-1; TRBD1 might be the D (5 bases). This CDR3 has 11 amino acids. V was pared by 7 bases and J by 8 bases, with 14 bases between. Germline lookup yields CDR1 DFQATT and CDR2 SNEGSKA (reference sequence). The CDR3 is CSVMWGTEAFF. Written as DNA, the CDR3 is TGCAGTGTTATGTGGGGGACCGAAGCTTTCTTT.

This clonotype was picked up many times. The rearrangement links TRBV12-3 or TRBV12-4 to TRBJ1-1; D ambiguous. This CDR3 has 13 residues. The V and J ends lost 3 bases and 1 base respectively, with 6 bases between them. Here the CDR3 DNA reads TGTGCCAGCAGTTTTGACCCGAACACTGAAGCTTTCTTT. Its translation is CASSFDPNTEAFF.

The chain links TRBV4-3 to TRBJ2-7, with unresolved D. CDR3 length: 15 residues. Trimming pared 1 base from V and 2 bases from J, leaving 12 bases between. Germline CDR1 and CDR2: LGHNA and YSLEER. The CDR3 DNA reads TGCGCCAGCAGCCAAGTGCGGAGTACACCCTACGAGCAGTACTTC. It codes for CASSQVRSTPYEQYF.

This clonotype has a handful of counts. The chain couples TRBV20-1 to TRBJ1-5; weak D call: TRBD1 (5 bases). The V end lost 0 bases, the J end lost 6 bases, and 18 bases lay between the germline ends. The CDR3 is 16 residues long. Germline CDR1 and CDR2: DFQATT and SNEGSKA (reference sequence). For the CDR3, the DNA is TGCAGTGCTAGAGAGGGGGGTGGACATTTTGGTCAGCCCCAGCATTTT. Protein product: CSAREGGGHFGQPQHF.